Following are 5 T cell receptor beta chains from one sample sequenced in a study of human T cells and chemical hapten exposure (dated by TCRdb to the early 2020s). Libraries were constructed by RACE. Sequenced using a NextSeq 500. Starting from the raw public reads, TCRdb applied fastp trimming at Q25, assembled clones with MiXCR and retained in-frame beta chains. Rows matching on CDR3 protein sequence are summarized as one entry with the most common DNA and genes. The sample has 340,000 or so distinct CDR3 sequences on record, under 9% of them singletons. 8.4% of the sample is held by the ten biggest clonotypes. Sample time point, as interpreted from the label and publication: patch test 1, 2 weeks after DPC sensitization. This sample's treatment or condition label indicates: therapeutic diphenylcyclopropenone sensitization with weekly scalp DPC. This specimen was whole blood, taken in connection with sensitization to the hapten diphenylcyclopropenone (DPC). Every receptor here comes from a young woman with alopecia areata. Some clones in this sample may be carry-over from other donors' samples.

This rearrangement joins TRBV6-6 to TRBJ1-5, with unresolved D. Germline CDR1 is MNHNY and CDR2 is SVGAGI (reference sequence). The CDR3 contains 14 residues. V lost 5 bases and J 2 bases, leaving 10 bases between the germline ends. CDR3 residues: CASSTTDRNQPQHF. The CDR3 bases are TGTGCCAGCAGTACAACAGACCGCAATCAGCCCCAGCATTTT.

The V and J genes are TRBV12-3 or TRBV12-4 and TRBJ1-5, with TRBD1 as a possible D gene (6 bases). This CDR3 contains 15 residues. Trimming pared 3 bases from V and 7 bases from J, leaving 16 bases between. The CDR3 sequence is CASSFFQGTGQPQHF. In nucleotides, the CDR3 is TGTGCCAGCAGTTTCTTCCAGGGGACGGGACAGCCCCAGCATTTT.

This clonotype showed up many times. CDR3 in amino acids: CSGGAGIYEQYF. CDR3 DNA: TGCAGCGGGGGTGCGGGGATCTACGAGCAGTACTTC. The J gene is TRBJ2-7, the V gene TRBV29-1; tentatively, D is TRBD2 (6 bases). CDR1 and CDR2 from the germline V gene are SQVTM and ANQGSEA. The CDR3 runs 12 residues. With 7 bases removed from V and 3 bases from J, the gap between germline ends came to 13 bases.

This clonotype was counted at least ten times. The V call is TRBV18, the J call TRBJ1-1; 9 bases are a match to TRBD1. CDR1 is KGHSH, CDR2 LQKENI, per germline. The J segment lost 0 bases and the V segment lost 2 bases, leaving 13 bases of the junction unmatched. The CDR3 has 19 amino acids. The CDR3, as DNA: TGTGCCAGCTCACCAAATCAACTACTTAGGACAGGGGTGAACACTGAAGCTTTCTTT. This sequence encodes CASSPNQLLRTGVNTEAFF.

The table lists this clonotype with a few counts. The rearrangement joins TRBV10-3 to TRBJ1-2; 11 bases match TRBD1. Looked up from germline, CDR1 is ENHRY and CDR2 is SYGVKD. Trimming removed 0 bases from V and 13 bases from J; junction bases left unmatched: 16. CDR3 length: 17 amino acids. The CDR3 spells CAISESILRTGGFFRTF. In DNA, the CDR3 is TGTGCCATCAGTGAGTCGATTCTTAGGACAGGGGGCTTTTTCCGCACCTTC.